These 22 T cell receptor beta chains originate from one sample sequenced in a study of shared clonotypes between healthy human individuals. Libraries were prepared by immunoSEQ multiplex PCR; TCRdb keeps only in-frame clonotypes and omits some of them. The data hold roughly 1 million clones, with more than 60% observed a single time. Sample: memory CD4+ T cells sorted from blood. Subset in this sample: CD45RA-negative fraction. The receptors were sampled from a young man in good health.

DNA of the CDR3: TGTGCCACCCAGGAGTTAGCGGGACACACAGATACGCAGTATTTT. The encoded protein is CATQELAGHTDTQYF. The chain couples TRBV19 to TRBJ2-3, with 8 bases fitting TRBD2. Germline lookup yields CDR1 LNHDA and CDR2 SQIVND (reference sequence). Losses at the gene ends were 10 bases for V and 2 bases for J; bases not matched to a gene: 11. The CDR3 spans 15 residues.

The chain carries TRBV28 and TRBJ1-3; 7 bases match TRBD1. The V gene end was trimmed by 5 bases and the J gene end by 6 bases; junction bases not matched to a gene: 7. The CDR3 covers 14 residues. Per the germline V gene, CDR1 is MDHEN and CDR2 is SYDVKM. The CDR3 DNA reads TGTGCCAGCAGTGCGGCCACAGGGGCAAACACCATATATTTT. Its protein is CASSAATGANTIYF.

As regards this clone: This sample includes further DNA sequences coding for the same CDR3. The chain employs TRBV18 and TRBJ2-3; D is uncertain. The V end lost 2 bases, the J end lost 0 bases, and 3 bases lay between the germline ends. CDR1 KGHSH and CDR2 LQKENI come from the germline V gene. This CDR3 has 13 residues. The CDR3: CASSPGSTDTQYF. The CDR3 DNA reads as TGTGCCAGCTCACCAGGGAGCACAGATACGCAGTATTTT.

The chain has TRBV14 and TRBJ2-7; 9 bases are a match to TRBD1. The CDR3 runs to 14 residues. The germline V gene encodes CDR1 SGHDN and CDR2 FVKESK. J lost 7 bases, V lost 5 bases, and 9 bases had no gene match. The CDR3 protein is CASSSRTGVWEQYF. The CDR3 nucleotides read TGTGCCAGCAGCAGCCGGACAGGGGTATGGGAGCAGTACTTC.

The CDR3 DNA reads as TGTGCCAGCAGTTTGAGGCAGGAAAATTCACCCCTCCACTTT. Its protein product is CASSLRQENSPLHF. This chain joins TRBV28 and TRBJ1-6; the D is unclear. Per germline, CDR1 MDHEN and CDR2 SYDVKM. V lost 3 bases, J lost 7 bases, and 10 bases lay in between. The CDR3 consists of 14 residues.

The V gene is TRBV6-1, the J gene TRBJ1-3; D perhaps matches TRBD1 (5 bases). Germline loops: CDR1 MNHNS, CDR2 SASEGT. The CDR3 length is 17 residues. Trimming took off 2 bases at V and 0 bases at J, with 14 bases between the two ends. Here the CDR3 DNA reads TGTGCCAGCAGTGAAAAACCCCACAGGAACTCTGGAAACACCATATATTTT. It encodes CASSEKPHRNSGNTIYF.

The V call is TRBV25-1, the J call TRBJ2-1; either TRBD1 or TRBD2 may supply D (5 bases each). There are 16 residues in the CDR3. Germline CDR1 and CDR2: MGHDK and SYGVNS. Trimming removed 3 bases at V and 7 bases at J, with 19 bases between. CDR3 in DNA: TGTGCCAGCAGTGAGTTGGGGATCGGGGCGATAAATGAGCAGTTCTTC. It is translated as CASSELGIGAINEQFF.

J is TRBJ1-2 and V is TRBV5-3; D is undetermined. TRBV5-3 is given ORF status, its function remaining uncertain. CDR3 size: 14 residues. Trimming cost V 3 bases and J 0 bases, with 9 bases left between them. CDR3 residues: CARSSGGSNYGYTF. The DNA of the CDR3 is TGTGCCAGAAGCTCCGGAGGGTCTAACTATGGCTACACCTTC.

Here the CDR3 reads CASSAGAGVRTEAFF. The DNA of the CDR3 is TGTGCCAGCAGTGCCGGGGCAGGGGTTCGGACTGAAGCTTTCTTT. This chain links TRBV6-1 with TRBJ1-1; D is perhaps TRBD1 (6 bases). Germline loops: CDR1 MNHNS, CDR2 SASEGT. V was pared by 4 bases and J by 5 bases, with 17 bases between. The CDR3 runs to 15 residues.

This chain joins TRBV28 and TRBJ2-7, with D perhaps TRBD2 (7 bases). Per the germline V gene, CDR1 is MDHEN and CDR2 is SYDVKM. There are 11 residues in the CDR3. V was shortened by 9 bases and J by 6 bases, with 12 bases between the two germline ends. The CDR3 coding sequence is TGTGCCAGTAGGGGGGGACTCGAGCAGTACTTC. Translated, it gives CASRGGLEQYF.

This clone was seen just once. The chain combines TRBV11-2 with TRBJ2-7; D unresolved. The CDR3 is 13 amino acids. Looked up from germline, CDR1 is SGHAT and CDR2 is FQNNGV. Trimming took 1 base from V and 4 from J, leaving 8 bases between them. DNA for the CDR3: TGTGCCAGCAGCTTAGGAATCTTTTACGAGCAGTACTTC. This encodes CASSLGIFYEQYF.

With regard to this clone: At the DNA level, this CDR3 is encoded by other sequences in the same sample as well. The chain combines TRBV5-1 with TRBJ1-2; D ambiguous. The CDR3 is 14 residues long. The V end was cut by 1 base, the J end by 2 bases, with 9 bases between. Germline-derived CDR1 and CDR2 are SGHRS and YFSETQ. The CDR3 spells CASSLLTGNYGYTF. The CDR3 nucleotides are TGCGCCAGCAGCTTGCTCACGGGAAACTATGGCTACACCTTC.

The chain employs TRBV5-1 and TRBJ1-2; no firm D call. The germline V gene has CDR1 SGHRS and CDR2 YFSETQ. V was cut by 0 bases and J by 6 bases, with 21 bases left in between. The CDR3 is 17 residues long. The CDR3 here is CASSLAQLNRRHHGYTF. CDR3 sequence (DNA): TGCGCCAGCAGCTTGGCTCAGCTTAACCGACGGCATCATGGCTACACCTTC.

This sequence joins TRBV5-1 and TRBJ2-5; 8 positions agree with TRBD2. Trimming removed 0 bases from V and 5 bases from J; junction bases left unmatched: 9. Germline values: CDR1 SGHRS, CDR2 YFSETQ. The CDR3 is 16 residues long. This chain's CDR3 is CASSLDPSGLGETQYF. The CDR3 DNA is TGCGCCAGCAGCTTGGACCCTAGCGGGTTGGGGGAGACCCAGTACTTC.

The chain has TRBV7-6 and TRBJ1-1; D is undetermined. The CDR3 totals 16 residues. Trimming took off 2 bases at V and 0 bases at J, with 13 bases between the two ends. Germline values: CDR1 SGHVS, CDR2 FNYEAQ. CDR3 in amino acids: CASSLRVSQMNTEAFF. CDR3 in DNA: TGTGCCAGCAGCTTAAGGGTCAGCCAGATGAACACTGAAGCTTTCTTT.

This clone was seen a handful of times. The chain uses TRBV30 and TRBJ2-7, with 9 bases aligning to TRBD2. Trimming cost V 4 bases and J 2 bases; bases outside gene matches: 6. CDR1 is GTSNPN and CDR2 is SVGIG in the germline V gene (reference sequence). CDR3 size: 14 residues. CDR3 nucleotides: TGTGCCTGGACACTAGCGGGCGGGACCTACGAGCAGTACTTC. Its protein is CAWTLAGGTYEQYF.

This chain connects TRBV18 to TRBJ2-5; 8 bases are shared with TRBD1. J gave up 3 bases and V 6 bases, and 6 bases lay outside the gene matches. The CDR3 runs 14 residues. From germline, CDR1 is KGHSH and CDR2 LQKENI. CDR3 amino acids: CASSRQGTKETQYF. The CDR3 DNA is TGTGCCAGCTCTCGACAGGGGACCAAAGAGACCCAGTACTTC.

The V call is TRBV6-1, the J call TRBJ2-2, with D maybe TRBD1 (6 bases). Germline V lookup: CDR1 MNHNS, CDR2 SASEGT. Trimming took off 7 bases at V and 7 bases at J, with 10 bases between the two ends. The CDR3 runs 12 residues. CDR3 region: CASNRAIGELFF. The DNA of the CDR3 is TGTGCCAGCAACAGGGCTATCGGGGAGCTGTTTTTT.

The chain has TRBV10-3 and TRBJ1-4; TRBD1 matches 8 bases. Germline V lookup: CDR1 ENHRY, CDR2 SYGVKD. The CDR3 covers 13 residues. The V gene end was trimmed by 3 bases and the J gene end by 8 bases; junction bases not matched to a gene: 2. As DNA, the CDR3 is TGTGCCATCAGTGATGACAGGGGCGAAAAACTGTTTTTT. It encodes CAISDDRGEKLFF.

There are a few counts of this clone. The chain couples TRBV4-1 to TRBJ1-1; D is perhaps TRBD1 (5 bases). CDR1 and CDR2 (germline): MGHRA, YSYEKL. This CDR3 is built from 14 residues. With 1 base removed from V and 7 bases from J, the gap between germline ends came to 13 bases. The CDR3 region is CASSQAGRVGEAFF. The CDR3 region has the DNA TGCGCCAGCAGCCAAGCGGGGCGGGTGGGTGAAGCTTTCTTT.

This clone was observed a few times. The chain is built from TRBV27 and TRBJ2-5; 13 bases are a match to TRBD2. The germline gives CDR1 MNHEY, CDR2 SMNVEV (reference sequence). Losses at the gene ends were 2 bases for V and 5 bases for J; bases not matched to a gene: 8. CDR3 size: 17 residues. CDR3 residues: CASSLPGTSGEWETQYF. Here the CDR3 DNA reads TGTGCCAGCAGTTTACCGGGGACTAGCGGGGAATGGGAGACCCAGTACTTC.

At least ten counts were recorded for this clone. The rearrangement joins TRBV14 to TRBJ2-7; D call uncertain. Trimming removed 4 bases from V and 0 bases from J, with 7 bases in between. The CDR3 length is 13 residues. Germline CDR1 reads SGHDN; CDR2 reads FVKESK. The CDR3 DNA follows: TGTGCCAGCAGCCGGTCAGGCTCCTACGAGCAGTACTTC. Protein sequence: CASSRSGSYEQYF.